The T cell receptor (beta chain) under discussion was sequenced for a study of T cells expressing NK-cell markers. TCRdb reprocessed the 5' RACE reads and keeps a single row for each CDR3 protein, giving no DNA. Here the sample table reports a few hundred thousand distinct CDR3 sequences. Concerning this clonotype itself: What it recognizes is unknown.

Study-wide points: In more than 5 donors, dominant CD3+CD56+NKG2C+ clones formed about 1.0-7.5% of CD8+ cells. For a handful of donors, these clonotypes were likewise the leading ones in the CD3+CD56-NKG2C+ fraction.

CDR3 size: 15 residues. Germline CDR1 SEHNR, CDR2 FQNEAQ (reference sequence). This receptor was identified in a man aged 18 to 30 in good health. Sequencing used blood T cells: a sorted CD56 or NKG2C T cell subset, CD4+ or CD8+ T cells, or bulk PBMC T cells (not recorded which). V is TRBV7-9 and J is TRBJ2-3; TCRdb's D call of TRBD2 is untestable without DNA. This CDR3 reads CASSLERSGRDTQYF.